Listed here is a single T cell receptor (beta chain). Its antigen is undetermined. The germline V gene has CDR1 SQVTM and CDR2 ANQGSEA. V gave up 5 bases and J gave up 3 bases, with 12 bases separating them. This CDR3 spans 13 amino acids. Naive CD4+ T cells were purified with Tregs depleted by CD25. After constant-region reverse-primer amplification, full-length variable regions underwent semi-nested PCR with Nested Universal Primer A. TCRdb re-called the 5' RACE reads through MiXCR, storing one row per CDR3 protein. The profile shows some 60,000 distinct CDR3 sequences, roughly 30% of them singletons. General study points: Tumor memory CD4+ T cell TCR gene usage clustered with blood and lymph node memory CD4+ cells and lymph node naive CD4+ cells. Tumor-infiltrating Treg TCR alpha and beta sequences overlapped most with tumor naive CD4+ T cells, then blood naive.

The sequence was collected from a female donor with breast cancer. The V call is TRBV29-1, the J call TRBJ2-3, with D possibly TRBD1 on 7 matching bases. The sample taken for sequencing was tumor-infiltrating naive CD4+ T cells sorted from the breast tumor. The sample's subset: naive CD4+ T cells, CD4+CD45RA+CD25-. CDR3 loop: CSVRQGGTDTQYF. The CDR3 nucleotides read TGCAGCGTTAGACAGGGAGGTACAGATACGCAGTATTTT.